This T cell receptor beta chain was documented in a study of CD8 T cells in Susac syndrome. Roughly 0.5 to 1 ug RNA was reverse transcribed with random hexamers. A multiplex approach, immunoSEQ multiplex PCR, amplified TCR beta CDR3 across 54 Vbeta and 13 Jbeta. One entry per CDR3 protein, called by TCRdb with MiXCR from the immunoSEQ multiplex PCR reads. The data hold about 130,000 distinct CDR3 sequences, with 94% observed a single time. The CDR3 runs 21 residues. V was clipped by 1 base and J by 2 bases; unmatched bases: 11. It was treatment-naive patients with stable or active relapsing-remitting disease who made up the multiple sclerosis controls. The CD8+ and CD4+ T cells were negatively isolated, with the TEMRA cells enriched by FACS.

The chain has TRBV12-3 or TRBV12-4 and TRBJ2-1; TRBD2 matches 16 bases. Sequenced material: CD4+ T cells from PBMCs. The clonotype comes from a human donor with multiple sclerosis. Here the CDR3 DNA reads TGTGCCAGCAGTTTAGTGTCCGGGACTAGCGGGAGGGAAATCCCCTACAATGAGCAGTTCTTC. Its protein is CASSLVSGTSGREIPYNEQFF.